This TCR beta chain was identified during a study of T cell changes during pregnancy in multiple sclerosis. Here immunoSEQ multiplex PCR was the method, and the copy in TCRdb shows in-frame clones only, minus some. The sample shows 55,000 to 85,000 clones, 90% to 95% of them seen only once. The starting material was peripheral blood, obtained after pregnancy. The receptor was isolated from a female donor with multiple sclerosis, enrolled in a pregnancy study.

The CDR3 DNA is TGTGCCAGCAGTGATCTGTCGAACACTGAAGCTTTCTTT. As protein: CASSDLSNTEAFF. This chain links TRBV6-1 with TRBJ1-1; D is undetermined. Per the germline V gene, CDR1 is MNHNS and CDR2 is SASEGT. The length of the CDR3 is 13 residues. V was cut by 3 bases and J by 1 base, with 6 bases left in between.